The 15 T cell receptor beta chains given below trace back to one sample, sequenced in a study of identical twins. Each CDR3 protein is one row after TCRdb ran MiXCR on the 5' RACE reads. The sample includes more than 1.5 million distinct CDR3 sequences, less than 40% of them seen just once. The sequenced sample was cord blood. Source of these receptors: a newborn girl in good health.

This chain joins TRBV11-2 and TRBJ2-1, with TRBD2 identical over 11 bases. This CDR3 contains 14 residues. CDR1 is SGHAT and CDR2 is FQNNGV in the germline V gene. V lost 5 bases to trimming and J lost 8 bases; unmatched junction nucleotides: 5. For the CDR3, the DNA is TGTGCCAGCAGCGTAGCGGGAGGGTGGGATGAGCAGTTCTTC. Translating gives CASSVAGGWDEQFF.

This clonotype has only a few counts. The chain carries TRBV11-2 and TRBJ2-2; no clear D gene. Trimming shortened V by 0 bases and J by 6 bases, and 5 bases separated the two germline ends. CDR3 length equals 13 residues. Germline V CDR1 and CDR2: SGHAT, FQNNGV. The CDR3 DNA sequence: TGTGCCAGCAGCTTAGAGCCCCCCGGGGAGCTGTTTTTT. Translating gives CASSLEPPGELFF.

This chain uses TRBV5-1 with TRBJ2-2; 9 nucleotides align to TRBD1. The length of the CDR3 is 17 residues. V lost 4 bases to trimming and J lost 5 bases; unmatched junction nucleotides: 12. Per the germline V gene, CDR1 is SGHRS and CDR2 is YFSETQ. The CDR3 region is CASSAKQGALFTGELFF. DNA of the CDR3: TGCGCCAGCAGCGCCAAACAGGGGGCCCTCTTTACCGGGGAGCTGTTTTTT.

This clonotype was seen only a few times. The chain employs TRBV6-2 or TRBV6-3 and TRBJ2-7; TRBD1 might be the D (5 bases). The CDR3 totals 13 residues. The V end lost 0 bases, the J end lost 6 bases, and 9 bases lay between the germline ends. CDR1 MNHEY and CDR2 SVGEGT come from the germline V gene. The CDR3 protein is CASSYSAGREQYF. In DNA form, the CDR3 reads TGTGCCAGCAGTTACTCCGCAGGGCGCGAGCAGTACTTC.

This rearrangement joins TRBV4-1 to TRBJ1-5; 9 nucleotides agree with TRBD1. After removal of 3 bases from V and 5 bases from J, the junction contained 5 bases not matched to a gene. The CDR3 is 15 amino acids. Per germline, CDR1 MGHRA and CDR2 YSYEKL. The CDR3 bases are TGCGCCAGCAGCCATACAGGGGGCAGCGATCAGCCCCAGCATTTT. Amino acids: CASSHTGGSDQPQHF.

The chain carries TRBV3-1 and TRBJ1-1; D not resolved. The V gene lost 1 base and the J gene lost 0 bases, with 9 bases spanning the gap. The CDR3 is made up of 15 amino acids. The V gene's germline CDR1 is LGHDT and CDR2 YNNKEL (reference sequence). CDR3 sequence: CASSQVVRLNTEAFF. The CDR3 DNA reads as TGTGCCAGCAGCCAAGTGGTCAGGCTGAACACTGAAGCTTTCTTT.

The chain joins TRBV5-1 to TRBJ2-5; maybe TRBD1 (7 bases). The germline V gene encodes CDR1 SGHRS and CDR2 YFSETQ. The V gene lost 0 bases and the J gene lost 6 bases, with 21 bases spanning the gap. CDR3 length equals 17 residues. Written as DNA, the CDR3 is TGCGCCAGCAGCTTGGATCCAGGGGGGTCCCTTAGAAAGACCCAGTACTTC. It translates to CASSLDPGGSLRKTQYF.

This clonotype has a handful of counts. The chain has TRBV6-5 and TRBJ2-7, with no clear D. The better agreement between TRBJ2-5 and the DNA end casts doubt on the J call. Germline assignment: CDR1 MNHEY and CDR2 SVGAGI. The CDR3 consists of 15 residues. The CDR3 loop reads CASTHSALQGETQYF. CDR3 nucleotides: TGTGCCAGCACCCATAGTGCCCTCCAAGGAGAGACCCAGTACTTC.

The chain combines TRBV6-5 with TRBJ1-5; no reliable D call. CDR3 length equals 15 residues. Germline values: CDR1 MNHEY, CDR2 SVGAGI. Trimming took 2 bases from V and 2 from J, leaving 10 bases between them. The CDR3 DNA reads as TGTGCCAGCAGTTACGCGGGAGGTGGCAATCAGCCCCAGCATTTT. It translates to CASSYAGGGNQPQHF.

The V gene is TRBV18, the J gene TRBJ1-2; D not certain. The CDR3 runs 14 residues. V gave up 0 bases and J gave up 8 bases, with 13 bases separating them. CDR1 and CDR2 from the germline V gene are KGHSH and LQKENI. In DNA form, the CDR3 reads TGTGCCAGCTCACCACCGGCAGACCCCAAAGGCTACACCTTC. Its translation is CASSPPADPKGYTF.

In nucleotides, the CDR3 is TGCAGCGTAACGGGGGGTAACAATGAGCAGTTCTTC. This encodes CSVTGGNNEQFF. J is TRBJ2-1 and V is TRBV29-1; 7 bases align to TRBD2. This CDR3 contains 12 residues. The trim removed 6 bases at V and 5 bases at J, leaving 4 bases unmatched. CDR1 is SQVTM, CDR2 ANQGSEA, per germline.

This clonotype was picked up one time. The rearrangement joins TRBV5-5 to TRBJ1-5; no clear D gene. This CDR3 comprises 15 residues. V was cut by 3 bases and J by 4 bases, with 14 bases left in between. Per the germline V gene, CDR1 is SGHKS and CDR2 is YYEKEE (reference sequence). The DNA of the CDR3 is TGTGCCAGCAGCTCCCGGGCGGCGGGGAATCAGCCCCAGCATTTT. Protein product: CASSSRAAGNQPQHF.

This sequence joins TRBV5-1 and TRBJ2-1; TRBD2 aligns across 9 bases. CDR1 SGHRS and CDR2 YFSETQ come from the germline V gene. The J segment lost 7 bases and the V segment lost 0 bases, leaving 8 bases of the junction unmatched. The CDR3 loop spans 16 amino acids. The CDR3 protein is CASSLDAGGPTNEQFF. Here the CDR3 DNA reads TGCGCCAGCAGCTTGGATGCGGGGGGGCCTACTAATGAGCAGTTCTTC.

The J gene is TRBJ1-5, the V gene TRBV28; perhaps TRBD1 as D (5 bases). Germline CDR1 MDHEN, CDR2 SYDVKM. The CDR3 has 14 amino acids. V was clipped by 8 bases and J by 2 bases, with 13 bases between them. CDR3 amino acids: CASVSGFRNQPQHF. In nucleotides, the CDR3 is TGTGCCAGCGTATCAGGGTTTCGCAATCAGCCCCAGCATTTT.

The chain employs TRBV29-1 and TRBJ2-5, with TRBD1 identical over 8 bases. Germline CDR1 SQVTM, CDR2 ANQGSEA. V lost 0 bases and J lost 2; bases outside the gene matches: 2. The CDR3 has 14 amino acids. CDR3 DNA: TGCAGCGTTGAAGAAAACAGGGGGCAAGAGACCCAGTACTTC. This encodes CSVEENRGQETQYF.